Presented here are 2 T cell receptor beta chains from one specimen sequenced in a study of T-cell reconstitution after alpha-beta-depleted transplantation in children. Unique molecular identifiers tagged the TCRbeta library. Each CDR3 protein gets one entry after TCRdb re-called the PCR reads with MiXCR. The data contain 100,000 to 120,000 distinct CDR3 sequences, around 6.4% of them singletons. Sequenced here: PBMCs, mostly from graft donor cells, sampled 360 days after TCRalphabeta/CD19-depleted stem cell transplant. These receptors came from a male patient aged 2-15 years who had a stem cell transplant for acute lymphoblastic leukemia, so the T cells may come from the graft donor.

This clonotype was picked up a small number of times. The chain is built from TRBV7-3 and TRBJ2-1; 11 positions agree with TRBD2. J was trimmed by 4 bases and V by 0 bases; bases with no gene match: 5. Germline V gene lookup returns CDR1 SGHTA and CDR2 FQGTGA. This CDR3 has 17 residues. The chain's CDR3 is CASSLTQASGRYNEQFF. Here the CDR3 DNA reads TGTGCCAGCAGCTTAACGCAGGCTAGCGGGAGGTACAATGAGCAGTTCTTC.

The sample holds many counts of this clonotype. The chain uses TRBV7-9 and TRBJ2-2; 10 nucleotides agree with TRBD1. After removal of 5 bases from V and 5 bases from J, the junction contained 5 bases not matched to a gene. CDR1 and CDR2 from the germline V gene are SEHNR and FQNEAQ (reference sequence). CDR3 length: 15 residues. CDR3: CASSHGTGATGELFF. The CDR3 coding sequence is TGTGCCAGCAGCCACGGGACAGGGGCGACCGGGGAGCTGTTTTTT.